This TCR beta chain was sequenced in a study of blood T cell repertoires in COVID-19. Background on the study: Whether acute or convalescent, the COVID-19 samples came from the United States, Italy and Spain. T cells, B-cell-depleted T cells, or PBMCs supplied cDNA or gDNA.

Methods used by the authors: Nucleated cell number was recorded as an estimate derived from reference gene primer amplification. TCRdb keeps only in-frame clones here, not all; method: immunoSEQ multiplex PCR. D and trimming come from the DNA, and the V and J calls and clone size come from that table. The table lists approximately 110,000 clones, approximately 90% of them singletons. Trimming took off 8 bases at V and 5 bases at J, with 9 bases between the two ends. The germline CDR1 and CDR2 sequences are MGHDK and SYGVNS. The CDR3 totals 11 residues. Sequencing input: peripheral blood. The rearrangement uses TRBV25-1 and TRBJ2-5; D is unresolved. The clonotype was recovered from a human donor in a cohort sampled during active COVID-19. The CDR3 sequence: CASGTIETQYF. The CDR3 DNA is TGTGCCAGCGGTACTATCGAGACCCAGTACTTC.